This section outlines one T cell receptor beta chain sequence together with its context. V was pared by 1 base and J by 2 bases, with 11 bases between. The CDR3 is 14 residues long. The germline V gene has CDR1 GTSNPN and CDR2 SVGIG (reference sequence). The sample belongs to a study of T cell clones after liver transplantation. Across the study: TCRbeta sequencing after a pre-transplant mixed lymphocyte reaction identified graft-donor-reactive clones, later tracked in post-transplant blood. Without induction therapy, subjects received standard immunosuppression until 12-24 months post-transplant. At least one year of complete immunosuppression withdrawal without enzymes over twice normal defined tolerance.

Produced via immunoSEQ multiplex PCR; TCRdb's table is partial and in-frame only. The sample contains roughly 60,000 clones, 70% to 80% of which appear only once. Unstimulated PBMCs were sorted into CD3+CD4+ and CD3+CD8+ populations. The chain joins TRBV30 to TRBJ1-2; D is uncertain. This specimen was CD4+ T cells from blood, taken at the approximately 15-month timepoint. The receptor was isolated from a human patient who received a liver transplant. A subset of T cells may come from the graft donor. As DNA, the CDR3 is TGTGCCTGGAGTGCCACACCACAAAACTATGGCTACACCTTC. Translated, it gives CAWSATPQNYGYTF.